These 32 T cell receptor beta chains originate from one sample sequenced in a study of response to subunit inactivated influenza vaccine. MiXCR, applied by TCRdb to the RT-PCR reads, yields one record per CDR3 protein. The data contain around 480,000 distinct CDR3 sequences, roughly 9.8% of them singletons. Material: PBMCs from blood, obtained roughly 48 days after vaccination. These receptors all come from a man in his fifties who received an inactivated influenza vaccine.

Many counts were recorded for this clonotype. The chain combines TRBV10-3 with TRBJ2-1, with unresolved D. The CDR3 loop spans 15 amino acids. Germline V lookup: CDR1 ENHRY, CDR2 SYGVKD. V shed 4 bases and J shed 4 bases, with 14 bases lying between them. CDR3 loop: CAISVADGPYNEQFF. The CDR3 coding sequence is TGTGCCATCAGTGTGGCGGACGGACCGTACAATGAGCAGTTCTTC.

This clonotype has more than one count but fewer than ten. The chain links TRBV7-2 to TRBJ2-5; TRBD1 is a possible D gene (6 bases). Trimming stripped 1 base from V and 1 base from J, with 13 bases between. The CDR3 has 16 residues. Germline-derived CDR1 and CDR2 are SGHTA and FQGNSA. The CDR3 loop reads CASSLGRSRGQETQYF. CDR3 DNA sequence: TGTGCCAGCAGCTTAGGTCGATCCAGGGGCCAAGAGACCCAGTACTTC.

This clonotype was observed a few times. This chain connects TRBV20-1 to TRBJ2-3; TRBD2 matches at 11 bases. The germline gives CDR1 DFQATT, CDR2 SNEGSKA (reference sequence). Trimming removed 4 bases from V and 5 bases from J; junction bases left unmatched: 5. The CDR3 is 14 residues long. The CDR3 here is CSATPGTSGDTQYF. The CDR3 nucleotides are TGCAGTGCTACCCCGGGGACTAGCGGAGATACGCAGTATTTT.

J is TRBJ2-7 and V is TRBV7-2; possibly TRBD2 for D (6 bases). The germline gives CDR1 SGHTA, CDR2 FQGNSA. V was trimmed by 5 bases and J by 2 bases, leaving 10 bases between them. This CDR3 contains 13 residues. This CDR3 is CASSAGKAYEQYF. As DNA, the CDR3 is TGTGCCAGCAGCGCGGGGAAAGCCTACGAGCAGTACTTC.

This clonotype was counted only a few times. The CDR3 DNA reads TGTGCCATCGCTGGGGCCCCAGATACGCAGTATTTT. As protein: CAIAGAPDTQYF. J is TRBJ2-3 and V is TRBV10-3; the D gene is possibly TRBD1 (5 bases). The CDR3 has 12 amino acids. In germline, CDR1 is ENHRY, CDR2 SYGVKD. Trimming removed 8 bases at V and 4 bases at J, with 10 bases between.

The rearrangement joins TRBV20-1 to TRBJ2-2, with TRBD2 matching over 8 bases. Per the germline V gene, CDR1 is DFQATT and CDR2 is SNEGSKA (reference sequence). V trimming: 3 bases; J trimming: 3 bases; junction bases outside the gene matches: 3. CDR3 length equals 14 residues. The CDR3 protein is CSASGGADTGELFF. In DNA form, the CDR3 reads TGCAGTGCTAGCGGGGGGGCCGACACCGGGGAGCTGTTTTTT.

There are many counts of this clonotype. The chain has TRBV20-1 and TRBJ2-2; no reliable D call. CDR1 and CDR2 from the germline V gene are DFQATT and SNEGSKA (reference sequence). V shed 3 bases and J shed 1 base, with 15 bases lying between them. The CDR3 runs 16 residues. CDR3 DNA: TGCAGTGCTAGTGCTAAGATAAGCTGGAACACCGGGGAGCTGTTTTTT. This encodes CSASAKISWNTGELFF.

This clonotype was counted between two and nine times. This CDR3 is CASSPHPYEQYF. CDR3 coding DNA: TGTGCCAGCAGCCCCCACCCCTACGAGCAGTACTTC. The chain is built from TRBV7-9 and TRBJ2-7; D is unclear. The CDR3 is 12 amino acids. Trimming left V 5 bases short and J 2 bases short, with 7 bases between. CDR1 and CDR2 from the germline V gene are SEHNR and FQNEAQ (reference sequence).

In its sample, this clonotype was seen a few times. This chain uses TRBV12-3 or TRBV12-4 with TRBJ1-1; D might be TRBD1 (5 bases). Trimming pared 6 bases from V and 7 bases from J, leaving 18 bases between. The CDR3 runs to 14 residues. CDR3 loop: CASRLSGGAFEAFF. CDR3 DNA sequence: TGTGCCAGCAGATTATCAGGCGGGGCGTTTGAAGCTTTCTTT.

Only a few counts were recorded for this clonotype. V is TRBV4-3 and J is TRBJ2-1, with a tentative D call TRBD2 (5 bases). The V end lost 0 bases, the J end lost 0 bases, and 9 bases lay between the germline ends. The CDR3 contains 16 residues. Germline V lookup: CDR1 LGHNA, CDR2 YSLEER. CDR3 nucleotide sequence: TGCGCCAGCAGCCAAGAAGCGGATAGCTCCTACAATGAGCAGTTCTTC. As protein: CASSQEADSSYNEQFF.

Comments on this clonotype: Possible read error: a much larger clone is one base away. The gene calls are TRBV11-2 and TRBJ2-2; D may correspond to TRBD1 or TRBD2 (5 bases each). CDR3 length equals 17 residues. CDR1 and CDR2 (germline): SGHAT, FQNNGV. V was trimmed by 4 bases and J by 3 bases, leaving 18 bases between them. CDR3 DNA sequence: TGTGCCAGCAGCTCCCCCGATGATAGGGGACACACCGGGGAGCTGTTTTTT. Encoded protein: CASSSPDDRGHTGELFF.

The chain uses TRBV7-2 and TRBJ2-5; possible D gene TRBD1, 6 bases. Trimming took 1 base from V and 5 from J, leaving 11 bases between them. The germline CDR1 and CDR2 sequences are SGHTA and FQGNSA. This CDR3 has 14 amino acids. This CDR3 reads CASSLGGGYETQYF. Written as DNA, the CDR3 is TGTGCCAGCAGCTTAGGAGGGGGATATGAGACCCAGTACTTC. Variable domain in full (rest from reference TRBV7-2 and TRBJ2-5): GAGVSQSPSNKVTEKGKDVELRCDPISGHTALYWYRQSLGQGLEFLIYFQGNSAPDKSGLPSDRFSAERTGGSVSTLTIQRTQQEDSAVYLCASSLGGGYETQYFGPGTRLLVL.

With respect to this clonotype: One end of the junction is discordant with germline, which a read error may explain. The chain joins TRBV12-3 or TRBV12-4 to TRBJ1-5; 9 positions match TRBD1. The CDR3 length is 14 residues. DNA for the CDR3: TGTGCCAGCAGCCGAACAGGGGGCAATCAGCCCCGGCATTTT. This codes for CASSRTGGNQPRHF.

This clonotype was seen more than once but under ten times. This chain links TRBV20-1 with TRBJ2-7, with 11 bases matching TRBD1. This CDR3 is 13 amino acids long. The V gene's germline CDR1 is DFQATT and CDR2 SNEGSKA (reference sequence). The ends lost 6 bases at V and 3 bases at J; junction bases unmatched: 4. In DNA form, the CDR3 reads TGCAGTGCCCGGGACAGGGGGAACTACGAGCAGTACTTC. Protein sequence: CSARDRGNYEQYF.

This clonotype has ten or more counts. This chain links TRBV20-1 with TRBJ1-4; tentative D call: TRBD1 (5 bases). V lost 6 bases to trimming and J lost 0 bases, with 11 bases between them. Germline V gene data show CDR1 as DFQATT and CDR2 as SNEGSKA (reference sequence). CDR3 length: 14 amino acids. This CDR3 reads CSAPRGTTNEKLFF. CDR3 nucleotide sequence: TGCAGTGCCCCGAGGGGTACAACTAATGAAAAACTGTTTTTT.

This chain joins TRBV18 and TRBJ1-4, with D possibly matching TRBD1 (5 bases). Germline V gene data show CDR1 as KGHSH and CDR2 as LQKENI. V was shortened by 3 bases and J by 8 bases, with 13 bases between the two germline ends. The CDR3 consists of 14 residues. The CDR3 DNA reads as TGTGCCAGCTCACCCCGGGGAGGGACCGAAAAACTGTTTTTT. This sequence encodes CASSPRGGTEKLFF.

In its sample, this clonotype was seen many times. The chain couples TRBV12-3 or TRBV12-4 to TRBJ2-1; perhaps TRBD2 as D (5 bases). The CDR3 totals 12 residues. Trimming left V 6 bases short and J 6 bases short, with 9 bases between. The CDR3 nucleotides are TGTGCCAGCAGGTCAACTAGCAATGAGCAGTTCTTC. Its protein product is CASRSTSNEQFF.

The rearrangement uses TRBV5-5 and TRBJ2-4; weak D call: TRBD2 (6 bases). Germline lookup yields CDR1 SGHKS and CDR2 YYEKEE (reference sequence). CDR3 length: 15 residues. V lost 2 bases to trimming and J lost 7 bases, with 16 bases between them. The CDR3 protein is CASSFGGDLRNIQYF. CDR3 sequence (DNA): TGTGCCAGCAGCTTCGGAGGGGATTTAAGGAACATTCAGTACTTC.

This clonotype was seen at least ten times. Compared with germline, one end of the junction differs, possibly owing to a read error. The chain links TRBV5-1 to TRBJ2-7; D call uncertain. This CDR3 is 12 amino acids long. CDR1 and CDR2 (germline): SGHRS, YFSETQ. The CDR3 reads CASSLGNYEQYF. The CDR3 nucleotides read TGTGCCAGCAGTTTGGGGAACTACGAGCAGTACTTC.

V gene TRBV7-6 combines with J gene TRBJ2-1, with 7 nucleotides matching TRBD2. This CDR3 region has 16 residues. The ends lost 1 base at V and 4 bases at J; junction bases unmatched: 7. Germline-derived CDR1 and CDR2 are SGHVS and FNYEAQ. The CDR3: CASSLVLWTRYNEQFF. The CDR3 bases are TGTGCCAGCAGCTTAGTACTCTGGACTAGATACAATGAGCAGTTCTTC.

There are a few counts of this clonotype. The CDR3 region has the DNA TGTGCCGCGGGGGGGGGGGCGCGGGATACGCAGTATTTT. This gives the protein CAAGGGARDTQYF. The chain is built from TRBV10-3 and TRBJ2-3, with TRBD2 matching 9 bases. CDR1 and CDR2 from the germline V gene are ENHRY and SYGVKD. CDR3 size: 13 residues. With 11 bases clipped from V and 6 bases from J, the junction kept 9 bases outside the gene matches.

This clonotype was found a few times. V gene TRBV12-3 or TRBV12-4 combines with J gene TRBJ2-3; TRBD2 matches at 10 bases. CDR3 length: 17 residues. J lost 2 bases, V lost 3 bases, and 8 bases had no gene match. Here the CDR3 reads CASSFLLAGVVTDTQYF. The CDR3, as DNA: TGTGCCAGCAGTTTCCTTCTAGCGGGAGTTGTCACAGATACGCAGTATTTT.

Many counts were recorded for this clonotype. The rearrangement uses TRBV4-3 and TRBJ2-7; TRBD1 might be the D (5 bases). The CDR3 contains 15 residues. Trimming took off 0 bases at V and 3 bases at J, with 12 bases between the two ends. Germline CDR1 is LGHNA and CDR2 is YSLEER. This CDR3 is CASSQEGNRYYEQYF. The CDR3 DNA reads as TGCGCCAGCAGCCAAGAAGGTAACAGGTACTACGAGCAGTACTTC.

Comments on this clonotype: The junction departs from the called germline gene at one end, perhaps through a read error. This sequence joins TRBV7-9 and TRBJ2-5; tentative D call: TRBD1 (6 bases). The CDR3 contains 14 residues. Germline V lookup: CDR1 SEHNR, CDR2 FQNEAQ (reference sequence). DNA of the CDR3: TGTGCCAGCAGCCCATTAGGGACACAAGACACCCAGTACTTC. This gives the protein CASSPLGTQDTQYF.

This clonotype was detected ten times or more. The chain links TRBV7-9 to TRBJ2-1; TRBD2 agrees at 12 bases. Germline assignment: CDR1 SEHNR and CDR2 FQNEAQ (reference sequence). The junction had 5 bases not matched to a gene; V was cut back by 1 base and J by 7 bases. The CDR3 is 16 residues long. CDR3 sequence (DNA): TGTGCCAGCAGCTTAGGGGCGGGACTAGCGGGTAATGAGCAGTTCTTC. Translating it yields CASSLGAGLAGNEQFF.

This chain links TRBV27 with TRBJ2-4; D perhaps matches TRBD1 (6 bases). The V and J ends lost 2 bases and 0 bases respectively, with 11 bases between them. The CDR3 spans 16 residues. Germline CDR1 and CDR2: MNHEY and SMNVEV (reference sequence). The CDR3 loop is CASSLRTAIAKNIQYF. CDR3 nucleotide sequence: TGTGCCAGCAGTTTAAGGACAGCCATAGCCAAAAACATTCAGTACTTC.

This clonotype was counted only a few times. The DNA for the CDR3 is TGCAGTGCTAGAGAAAGTCAGTACGGACCTAACTATGGCTACACCTTC. Translating it yields CSARESQYGPNYGYTF. The genes are TRBV20-1 and TRBJ1-2; D ambiguous. The V end was cut by 0 bases, the J end by 0 bases, with 14 bases between. This CDR3 is built from 16 residues. CDR1 DFQATT and CDR2 SNEGSKA come from the germline V gene (reference sequence).

There are a few counts of this clonotype. The chain couples TRBV20-1 to TRBJ2-7; 7 bases are shared with TRBD2. The CDR3 runs 14 residues. V dropped 0 bases and J dropped 3; count of bases not matched to a gene: 5. Per germline, CDR1 DFQATT and CDR2 SNEGSKA (reference sequence). DNA of the CDR3: TGCAGTGCTAGAGATCGGGGCGGGGGCTACGAGCAGTACTTC. Translated: CSARDRGGGYEQYF.

This clonotype turned up a few times. The rearrangement uses TRBV28 and TRBJ1-2; 7 bases match TRBD1. The J segment lost 4 bases and the V segment lost 4 bases, leaving 6 bases of the junction unmatched. Looked up from germline, CDR1 is MDHEN and CDR2 is SYDVKM. CDR3 length: 14 amino acids. CDR3 region: CASSYGTASYGYTF. The CDR3 nucleotides read TGTGCCAGCAGTTACGGGACAGCGTCCTATGGCTACACCTTC.

This sequence joins TRBV6-5 and TRBJ2-3, with a weak D call TRBD2 (6 bases). There are 15 residues in the CDR3. Germline CDR1 and CDR2: MNHEY and SVGAGI. V was trimmed by 6 bases and J by 0 bases, leaving 13 bases between them. For the CDR3, the DNA is TGTGCCAGCAGATATCATGGGGGGAGCACAGATACGCAGTATTTT. Amino acids: CASRYHGGSTDTQYF.

CDR3 sequence (DNA): TGCGCCAGCAGCCAAGATGCCCGGAGCACAGATACGCAGTATTTT. Protein product: CASSQDARSTDTQYF. V and J are TRBV4-3 and TRBJ2-3, with unresolved D. The CDR3 has 15 amino acids. Trimming took off 0 bases at V and 0 bases at J, with 7 bases between the two ends. Per the germline V gene, CDR1 is LGHNA and CDR2 is YSLEER.

The chain carries TRBV7-9 and TRBJ2-7; D gene uncertain. This CDR3 contains 17 residues. Germline loops: CDR1 SEHNR, CDR2 FQNEAQ (reference sequence). V shed 5 bases and J shed 3 bases, with 23 bases lying between them. CDR3 sequence: CASSQVRGNGRYYEQYF. DNA of the CDR3: TGTGCCAGCAGCCAGGTTCGAGGAAACGGCAGGTACTACGAGCAGTACTTC.